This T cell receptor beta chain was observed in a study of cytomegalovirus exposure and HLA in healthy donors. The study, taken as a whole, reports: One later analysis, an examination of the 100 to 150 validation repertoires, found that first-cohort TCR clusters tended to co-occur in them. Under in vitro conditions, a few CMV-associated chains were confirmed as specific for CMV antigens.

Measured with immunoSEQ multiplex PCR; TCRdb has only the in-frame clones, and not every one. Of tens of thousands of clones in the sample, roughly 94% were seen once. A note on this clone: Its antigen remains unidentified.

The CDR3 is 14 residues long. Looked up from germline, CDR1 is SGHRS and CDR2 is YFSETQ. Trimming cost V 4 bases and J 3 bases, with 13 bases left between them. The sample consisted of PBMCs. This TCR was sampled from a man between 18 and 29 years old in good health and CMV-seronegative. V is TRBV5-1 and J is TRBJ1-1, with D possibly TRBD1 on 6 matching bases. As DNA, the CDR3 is TGCGCCAGCAGCCAGGGGACGGTACACACTGAAGCTTTCTTT. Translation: CASSQGTVHTEAFF.